The source of this TCR beta chain is a study of shared clonotypes between healthy human individuals. Study-wide results and limits: Represented diversity, genetic and exposure-history alike, was limited by few donors. It was the non-shared clonotypes that had lower generation probabilities than clonotypes shared by all four donors. Measured sharing among donors was expected to vary with sequencing depth.

This CDR3 is 17 amino acids long. Germline values: CDR1 MGHDK, CDR2 SYGVNS. J was trimmed by 4 bases and V by 3 bases; bases with no gene match: 12. TCRdb's table, derived via immunoSEQ multiplex PCR, lists solely in-frame clones and lacks some. The repertoire holds 800,000 to 1,200,000 clones, with around 78% as singletons. As regards this clone: What it recognizes is unknown.

Sequenced sample: memory CD4+ T cells from PBMCs. Subset of the sample: CD45RA-negative fraction. This chain connects TRBV25-1 to TRBJ1-2, with TRBD1 matching over 9 bases. The sequence derives from a man between 18 and 35 years old in good health. Some clones in this sample may be carry-over from other donors' samples. For the CDR3, the DNA is TGTGCCAGCAGTGAGGGCGGGACAGGGATTTCGATCTATGGCTACACCTTC. Residues: CASSEGGTGISIYGYTF.